This TCR beta chain was captured by sequencing in a study of shared clonotypes between healthy human individuals. Data came from immunoSEQ multiplex PCR; TCRdb stores just in-frame clones and leaves some out. The sample includes more than 600,000 clones, about 92% of them seen just once. Germline CDR1 and CDR2: SNHLY and FYNNEI. Between the trimmed V and J ends, which lost 6 bases and 3 bases, there was a span of 6 bases. This CDR3 region has 11 residues. Naive CD8 cells were CD45RO-negative, positively selected for CCR7, excluding terminally differentiated effector memory CD45RA+ cells. This clone appeared a single time.

The chain has TRBV2 and TRBJ2-7, with D perhaps matching TRBD1 (5 bases). The clonotype was recovered from a man younger than 45 in good health. Specimen: naive CD8+ T cells sorted from blood. CDR3 coding DNA: TGTGCCAGCAGCACAGGCTACGAGCAGTACTTC. It specifies CASSTGYEQYF.